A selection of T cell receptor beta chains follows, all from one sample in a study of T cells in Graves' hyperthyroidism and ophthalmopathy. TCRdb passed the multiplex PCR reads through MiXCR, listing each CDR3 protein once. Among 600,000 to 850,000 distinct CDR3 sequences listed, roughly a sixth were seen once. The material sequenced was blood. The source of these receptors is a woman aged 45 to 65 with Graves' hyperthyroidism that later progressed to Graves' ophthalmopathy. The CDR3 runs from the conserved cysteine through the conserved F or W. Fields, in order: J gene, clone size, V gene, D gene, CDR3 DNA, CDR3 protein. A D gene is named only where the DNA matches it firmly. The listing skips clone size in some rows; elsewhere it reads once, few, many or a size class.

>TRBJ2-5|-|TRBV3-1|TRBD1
TGTGCCAGCAGCCCTCAGACAGGGGGCCTAGGAACCCAGTACTTC
CASSPQTGGLGTQYF
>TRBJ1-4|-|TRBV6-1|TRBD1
TGTGCCAGCAGTTTCCGACAGGGATCGGCTAATGAAAAACTGTTTTTT
CASSFRQGSANEKLFF
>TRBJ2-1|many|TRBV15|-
TGTGCCACCAGCAGAGCGGGAGTCTCCTACAATGAGCAGTTCTTC
CATSRAGVSYNEQFF
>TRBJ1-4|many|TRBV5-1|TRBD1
TGCGCCAGCAGCCGGGACAGACCAAATGAAAAACTGTTTTTT
CASSRDRPNEKLFF
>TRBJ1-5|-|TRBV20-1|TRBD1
TGCAGTGCTGGTGACAGGGTCCAGGGGTCGCCCCAGCATTTT
CSAGDRVQGSPQHF
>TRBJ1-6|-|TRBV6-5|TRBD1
TGTGCCAGCAGTTATTTTAGGGACAGGGTGAACTATAATTCACCCCTCCACTTT
CASSYFRDRVNYNSPLHF
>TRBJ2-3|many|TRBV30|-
TGTGCCCTTGAAAAGCGGAGGGATACGCAGTATTTT
CALEKRRDTQYF
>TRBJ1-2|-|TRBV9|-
TGTGCCAGCAGCGTAGTTGAAGGCGGGGATGGCTACACCTTC
CASSVVEGGDGYTF
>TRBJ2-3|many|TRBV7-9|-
TGTGCCAGCAGCTTAGGGACGCTGAGCACAGATACGCAGTATTTT
CASSLGTLSTDTQYF
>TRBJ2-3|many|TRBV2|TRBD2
TGTGCCAGCAGCACTAGCGGGGGGGCCAGTGCAGATACGCAGTATTTT
CASSTSGGASADTQYF
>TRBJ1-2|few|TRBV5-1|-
TGCGCCAGCAGCTTGAACGGGGGCACTTCTAACTATGGCTACACCTTC
CASSLNGGTSNYGYTF
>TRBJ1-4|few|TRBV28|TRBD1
TGTGCCAGCAGTCCCAGGGACAGGGCCCGAGAGGGACTGTTTTTT
CASSPRDRAREGLFF
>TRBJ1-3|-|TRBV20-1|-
TGCAGTGCTAGGGGTGCCGGAGGAAACACCATATATTTT
CSARGAGGNTIYF
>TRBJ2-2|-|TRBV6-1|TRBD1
TGTGCCAGCAGTGAATTCGGGACAGGGGCCGGGGAGCTGTTTTTT
CASSEFGTGAGELFF
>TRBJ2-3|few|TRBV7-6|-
TGTGCCAGCAGCCCGCATAGCACAGATACGCAGTATTTT
CASSPHSTDTQYF
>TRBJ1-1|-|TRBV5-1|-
TGCGCCAGCACCCCGGAGATTACCACTGAAGCTTTCTTT
CASTPEITTEAFF
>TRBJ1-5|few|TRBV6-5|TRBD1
TGTGCCAGCAGTTCAGACAGGGGGCACAATCAGCCCCAGCATTTT
CASSSDRGHNQPQHF
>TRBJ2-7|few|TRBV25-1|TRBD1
TGTGCCAGCAGGGGGACAGGGGAGGGGTACGAGCAGTACTTC
CASRGTGEGYEQYF
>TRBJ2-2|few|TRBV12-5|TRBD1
TGTGCTAGTGGTTCTACGACAGGGATCACCGGGGAGCTGTTTTTT
CASGSTTGITGELFF
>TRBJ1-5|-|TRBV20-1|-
TGCAGTGCTAGACGAGGAGACAATCAGCCCCAGCATTTT
CSARRGDNQPQHF
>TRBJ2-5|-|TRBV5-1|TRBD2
TGCGCCAGCAGCTTGTCACTAGCGGGGGGCGAGACCCAGTACTTC
CASSLSLAGGETQYF
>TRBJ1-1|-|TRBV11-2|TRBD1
TGTGCCAGCAGCCTTCGCCGGCGGCAGGGGGGGACTGGAGCTTTCTTT
CASSLRRRQGGTGAFF
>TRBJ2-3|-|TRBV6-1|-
TGTGCCAGCGGCAGGAGCTTTGCAGATACGCAGTATTTT
CASGRSFADTQYF